These T cell receptor beta chains were read from a single sample in a study of cytomegalovirus exposure and HLA in healthy donors. Only in-frame clones appear in the TCRdb table, and some are missing; sequencing was by immunoSEQ multiplex PCR. The sample yields over 100,000 clones, 70% seen once. Sequencing input: PBMCs. Receptors originate from a man aged 25-40 years in good health and CMV-seropositive. Both conserved end residues are part of each CDR3. The D gene is left open where the match is weak. Where a row states a size, it is once, few, many or the class of an expanded clone; other rows omit it.

clone_size: -
j_call: TRBJ2-3
d_call: TRBD2
cdr3_length: 14
v_call: TRBV2
cdr3_nt: TGTGCCAGCACCGTAGCGGGGAGCACAGATACGCAGTATTTT
cdr3_aa: CASTVAGSTDTQYF

clone_size: -
j_call: TRBJ2-3
d_call: -
cdr3_length: 14
v_call: TRBV19
cdr3_nt: TGTGCCAGTGGCCGCGGGGCTCTCACAGATACGCAGTATTTT
cdr3_aa: CASGRGALTDTQYF

clone_size: -
j_call: TRBJ1-2
d_call: TRBD1
cdr3_length: 16
v_call: TRBV6-5
cdr3_nt: TGTGCCAGCAGTTACGCGACAGGGGGCATGGACTATGGCTACACCTTC
cdr3_aa: CASSYATGGMDYGYTF

clone_size: -
j_call: TRBJ2-1
d_call: -
cdr3_length: 14
v_call: TRBV30
cdr3_nt: TGTGCCTGGTCGGCCGGGGGTCCCTACAATGAGCAGTTCTTC
cdr3_aa: CAWSAGGPYNEQFF

clone_size: -
j_call: TRBJ2-2
d_call: TRBD2
cdr3_length: 16
v_call: TRBV28
cdr3_nt: TGTGCCAGCAGTTTCCGACTAGCGGGGGGCCTTCGGGAGCTGTTTTTT
cdr3_aa: CASSFRLAGGLRELFF

clone_size: once
j_call: TRBJ2-5
d_call: TRBD1
cdr3_length: 15
v_call: TRBV7-9
cdr3_nt: TGTGCCAGCAGCTTAGTGACAGGGGCCCCAGAGACCCAGTACTTC
cdr3_aa: CASSLVTGAPETQYF

clone_size: once
j_call: TRBJ2-1
d_call: TRBD2
cdr3_length: 15
v_call: TRBV7-2
cdr3_nt: TGTGCCAGCACCCAAGGGCTAGCGGGGTCAACCAGGAAGTTCTTC
cdr3_aa: CASTQGLAGSTRKFF

clone_size: few
j_call: TRBJ2-6
d_call: TRBD2
cdr3_length: 17
v_call: TRBV6-1
cdr3_nt: TGTGCCAGCAGTGACGGGGCACTAGCGGGTGGGGCCAACGTCCTGACTTTC
cdr3_aa: CASSDGALAGGANVLTF

clone_size: -
j_call: TRBJ2-3
d_call: TRBD2
cdr3_length: 18
v_call: TRBV12-5
cdr3_nt: TGTGCTAGTGGTTCTGGCTTAAGGTCGGGGGGGCAGAAAGATACGCAGTATTTT
cdr3_aa: CASGSGLRSGGQKDTQYF

clone_size: -
j_call: TRBJ1-1
d_call: TRBD1
cdr3_length: 11
v_call: TRBV19
cdr3_nt: TGTGCCAGTAGTATAGGGGACAGAGCTTTCTTT
cdr3_aa: CASSIGDRAFF

clone_size: -
j_call: TRBJ1-2
d_call: -
cdr3_length: 17
v_call: TRBV30
cdr3_nt: TGTGCCTGGACGCCCCACCGCCAGGGATATATAAACTATGGCTACACCTTC
cdr3_aa: CAWTPHRQGYINYGYTF

clone_size: -
j_call: TRBJ1-1
d_call: TRBD1
cdr3_length: 13
v_call: TRBV29-1
cdr3_nt: TGCAGCGTTGGGACAGGGCAGGGTACTGAAGCTTTCTTT
cdr3_aa: CSVGTGQGTEAFF

clone_size: once
j_call: TRBJ2-5
d_call: TRBD1
cdr3_length: 13
v_call: TRBV14
cdr3_nt: TGTGCCAGCAGCACAGGGGTCCAAGAGACCCAGTACTTC
cdr3_aa: CASSTGVQETQYF

clone_size: -
j_call: TRBJ2-5
d_call: TRBD2
cdr3_length: 14
v_call: TRBV30
cdr3_nt: TGTGCCTGGTGTCGCGGGGGGCCTAGGGAGACCCAGTACTTC
cdr3_aa: CAWCRGGPRETQYF

clone_size: -
j_call: TRBJ2-3
d_call: -
cdr3_length: 10
v_call: TRBV18
cdr3_nt: TGTGCCAGCCGAGGAGATACGCAGTATTTT
cdr3_aa: CASRGDTQYF

clone_size: -
j_call: TRBJ1-2
d_call: -
cdr3_length: 15
v_call: TRBV19
cdr3_nt: TGTGCCAGTAGTATTGGTTCAGGGCTCAGGCGTAGCTACACCTTC
cdr3_aa: CASSIGSGLRRSYTF

clone_size: -
j_call: TRBJ1-1
d_call: TRBD1
cdr3_length: 16
v_call: TRBV7-9
cdr3_nt: TGTGCCAGCAGCCCAAGGACAGGGAAACTGAACACTGAAGCTTTCTTT
cdr3_aa: CASSPRTGKLNTEAFF

clone_size: -
j_call: TRBJ2-5
d_call: -
cdr3_length: 14
v_call: TRBV11-2
cdr3_nt: TGTGCCAGCAGCTTAGGGGCCGATCAAGAGACCCAGTACTTC
cdr3_aa: CASSLGADQETQYF

clone_size: -
j_call: TRBJ1-1
d_call: -
cdr3_length: 17
v_call: TRBV21-1
cdr3_nt: TGTGCCAGCAGCAAAGGCGGGGTCAAAGGGAAGAACACTGAAGCTTTCTTT
cdr3_aa: CASSKGGVKGKNTEAFF

clone_size: -
j_call: TRBJ2-1
d_call: TRBD2
cdr3_length: 17
v_call: TRBV19
cdr3_nt: TGTGCCAGTAGTATATTATCGGGACTAGATTCCTACAATGAGCAGTTCTTC
cdr3_aa: CASSILSGLDSYNEQFF

clone_size: -
j_call: TRBJ2-2
d_call: TRBD1
cdr3_length: 15
v_call: TRBV12-5
cdr3_nt: TGTGCTAGTGGGCAGACAGGGGGATGGACCGGGGAGCTGTTTTTT
cdr3_aa: CASGQTGGWTGELFF

clone_size: -
j_call: TRBJ1-1
d_call: TRBD1
cdr3_length: 13
v_call: TRBV5-1
cdr3_nt: TGCGCCAGCAGCTTGACAGGGGACGGTGAAGCTTTCTTT
cdr3_aa: CASSLTGDGEAFF

clone_size: few
j_call: TRBJ1-1
d_call: TRBD1
cdr3_length: 12
v_call: TRBV29-1
cdr3_nt: TGCAGCGTTGGAGGGGGCGCTTCTGAAGCTTTCTTT
cdr3_aa: CSVGGGASEAFF

clone_size: -
j_call: TRBJ2-5
d_call: TRBD2
cdr3_length: 16
v_call: TRBV5-5
cdr3_nt: TGTGCCAGCAGCGCCGGGACTAGCGGGAGGCAAGAGACCCAGTACTTC
cdr3_aa: CASSAGTSGRQETQYF

clone_size: -
j_call: TRBJ2-3
d_call: -
cdr3_length: 15
v_call: TRBV12-2
cdr3_nt: TGTGCAAGTCGTTGGACTAGCGGGTGGCCAGATACGCAGTATTTT
cdr3_aa: CASRWTSGWPDTQYF